These 24 T cell receptor beta chains were sequenced from one sample in a study of OX40 agonist ivuxolimab in advanced cancers. The protocol was immunoSEQ multiplex PCR, while the TCRdb copy is restricted to in-frame clones and leaves out a portion. Here the sample spans some 100,000 clones, 75% to 95% being singletons. The sequencing used CD4+ or CD8+ T cells sorted from blood, collected in a trial of the OX40 agonist ivuxolimab. All receptors derive from an adult with an advanced solid tumor such as melanoma, head and neck, liver or kidney cancer.

The rearrangement joins TRBV9 to TRBJ1-1; D is perhaps TRBD1 (5 bases). The CDR3 is made up of 13 amino acids. Germline V gene sequence: CDR1 SGDLS, CDR2 YYNGEE. V lost 3 bases, J lost 6 bases, and 12 bases lay in between. The CDR3 coding sequence is TGTGCCAGCAGCGCGGGACCAACCGCTGAAGCTTTCTTT. This translates into CASSAGPTAEAFF.

The rearrangement uses TRBV5-6 and TRBJ2-7; unclear D gene. Germline loops: CDR1 SGHDT, CDR2 YYEEEE. The V end lost 4 bases, the J end lost 4 bases, and 9 bases lay between the germline ends. The CDR3 has 12 residues. CDR3 loop: CASSLRRYEQYF. CDR3 DNA sequence: TGTGCCAGCAGCCTGAGGCGTTACGAGCAGTACTTC. Full variable domain (missing parts from reference TRBV5-6 and TRBJ2-7): DAGVTQSPTHLIKTRGQQVTLRCSPKSGHDTVSWYQQALGQGPQFIFQYYEEEERQRGNFPDRFSGHQFPNYSSELNVNALLLGDSALYLCASSLRRYEQYFGPGTRLTVT.

This chain connects TRBV28 to TRBJ1-2; 8 bases are shared with TRBD1. This CDR3 has 15 amino acids. CDR1 is MDHEN, CDR2 SYDVKM, per germline. With 5 bases clipped from V and 4 bases from J, the junction kept 9 bases outside the gene matches. CDR3 amino acids: CASSEMTGVVYGYTF. The CDR3 DNA reads TGTGCCAGCAGTGAAATGACAGGGGTGGTCTATGGCTACACCTTC.

The chain has TRBV19 and TRBJ2-1; the match to TRBD2 covers 8 bases. The CDR3 consists of 16 residues. CDR1 is LNHDA, CDR2 SQIVND, per germline (reference sequence). V shed 3 bases and J 3 bases; nucleotides not matched to a gene: 7. CDR3 sequence reads: CASSIRAGDLYNEQFF. The CDR3 DNA reads as TGTGCCAGTAGTATTAGAGCGGGAGACCTCTACAATGAGCAGTTCTTC.

This chain joins TRBV7-2 and TRBJ2-3, with a tentative D call TRBD2 (6 bases). The CDR3 spans 13 residues. Per germline, CDR1 SGHTA and CDR2 FQGNSA. V was cut by 8 bases and J by 4 bases, with 13 bases left in between. The CDR3 DNA follows: TGTGCCAGCGGTGGGAGGTTTGCAGATACGCAGTATTTT. Its translation is CASGGRFADTQYF.

This clone showed up just once. This chain joins TRBV6-1 and TRBJ1-3, with D possibly matching TRBD1 (5 bases). CDR3 length equals 14 residues. The V gene's germline CDR1 is MNHNS and CDR2 SASEGT. Trimming removed 3 bases from V and 9 bases from J, with 15 bases in between. CDR3 sequence: CASSDQGLGGTIYF. The CDR3 coding sequence is TGTGCCAGCAGTGATCAGGGTCTGGGCGGCACCATATATTTT.

This chain links TRBV15 with TRBJ2-5; 11 nucleotides align to TRBD2. The J segment lost 5 bases and the V segment lost 2 bases, leaving 22 bases of the junction unmatched. Germline V gene lookup returns CDR1 LNHNV and CDR2 YYDKDF (reference sequence). The CDR3 spans 21 residues. The CDR3 bases are TGTGCCACCAGCAGATTGGGAGACAGGGGCCTTACTAGCGGGAGATGGGAGACCCAGTACTTC. Protein: CATSRLGDRGLTSGRWETQYF.

The V gene is TRBV7-3, the J gene TRBJ2-5, with D tentatively TRBD1 (7 bases). This CDR3 has 13 residues. Germline CDR1 is SGHTA and CDR2 is FQGTGA. Trimming took 5 bases from V and 4 from J, leaving 11 bases between them. CDR3 nucleotide sequence: TGTGCCAGCAGCCCCCAGGGGGGAGAGACCCAGTACTTC. Encoded protein: CASSPQGGETQYF.

The chain has TRBV9 and TRBJ1-3; unclear D gene. This CDR3 has 13 amino acids. Trimming removed 5 bases from V and 0 bases from J, with 6 bases in between. Looked up from germline, CDR1 is SGDLS and CDR2 is YYNGEE. DNA of the CDR3: TGTGCCAGCAGTACGGACTCTGGAAACACCATATATTTT. Its translation: CASSTDSGNTIYF.

This clone came up a few times. CDR3 amino acids: CASSLAGLASYEQYF. CDR3 coding DNA: TGTGCCAGCAGCTTAGCAGGACTAGCTTCTTACGAGCAGTACTTC. This chain joins TRBV11-2 and TRBJ2-7; 8 nucleotides line up with TRBD2. CDR3 size: 15 residues. V lost 1 base to trimming and J lost 4 bases; unmatched junction nucleotides: 6. Germline V gene lookup returns CDR1 SGHAT and CDR2 FQNNGV. Combining the CDR3 with reference TRBV11-2 and TRBJ2-7 gives the whole variable domain EAGVAQSPRYKIIEKRQSVAFWCNPISGHATLYWYQQILGQGPKLLIQFQNNGVVDDSQLPKDRFSAERLKGVDSTLKIQPAKLEDSAVYLCASSLAGLASYEQYFGPGTRLTVT.

This clone has a single count. The V and J genes are TRBV4-1 and TRBJ2-7; D remains unclear. The CDR3 has 11 residues. The V end lost 0 bases, the J end lost 6 bases, and 3 bases lay between the germline ends. Germline CDR1 is MGHRA and CDR2 is YSYEKL. The CDR3 DNA sequence: TGCGCCAGCAGCCAAGATCGCGAGCAGTACTTC. As protein: CASSQDREQYF.

The chain uses TRBV29-1 and TRBJ1-2; D is unresolved. There are 13 residues in the CDR3. The germline V and J ends were trimmed by 1 base and 8 bases, with 14 bases remaining between them. Germline V gene lookup returns CDR1 SQVTM and CDR2 ANQGSEA. DNA for the CDR3: TGCAGCGTTGAAGGCGGGTCCCTGACGGGCTACACCTTC. The encoded protein is CSVEGGSLTGYTF.

This chain connects TRBV7-9 to TRBJ2-7, with 8 bases lining up with TRBD1. Trimming removed 8 bases from V and 1 base from J; junction bases left unmatched: 7. The germline V gene encodes CDR1 SEHNR and CDR2 FQNEAQ (reference sequence). There are 14 residues in the CDR3. CDR3 in amino acids: CASAGTGYSYEQYF. The CDR3 bases are TGTGCCAGCGCCGGGACAGGATATTCCTACGAGCAGTACTTC.

V usage is TRBV27 and J usage is TRBJ2-1, with D tentatively TRBD1 or TRBD2 (5 bases each). The CDR3 contains 14 residues. Trimming cost V 5 bases and J 4 bases, with 12 bases left between them. Germline-derived CDR1 and CDR2 are MNHEY and SMNVEV (reference sequence). The CDR3 sequence is CASSTTGTYNEQFF. The CDR3 DNA sequence: TGTGCCAGCAGTACAACCGGGACGTACAATGAGCAGTTCTTC.

This chain links TRBV6-6 with TRBJ2-3; D remains unclear. This CDR3 spans 14 amino acids. The V gene lost 1 base and the J gene lost 6 bases, with 11 bases spanning the gap. The germline gives CDR1 MNHNY, CDR2 SVGAGI (reference sequence). CDR3 in amino acids: CASSYLWDGDTQYF. CDR3 nucleotides: TGTGCCAGCAGTTACTTGTGGGATGGCGATACGCAGTATTTT.

The chain couples TRBV19 to TRBJ2-7; no firm D call. Deletions cut 4 bases from V and 0 bases from J, with 10 bases between. The CDR3 is 14 residues long. From germline, CDR1 is LNHDA and CDR2 SQIVND (reference sequence). This CDR3 is CASSKQVNSYEQYF. Here the CDR3 DNA reads TGTGCCAGTAGTAAGCAAGTGAACTCCTACGAGCAGTACTTC.

For the CDR3, the DNA is TGCGCCAGCAGCCAAGAAGGTAGCGGCCCCTCTCTTCTCGGTGAGCAGTTCTTC. This translates into CASSQEGSGPSLLGEQFF. The chain joins TRBV4-3 to TRBJ2-1; maybe TRBD2 (6 bases). The ends were cut back, 0 bases at V and 9 bases at J, with 24 bases in the middle. CDR1 LGHNA and CDR2 YSLEER come from the germline V gene. This CDR3 comprises 18 residues.

The chain is built from TRBV11-1 and TRBJ2-7, with 14 bases identical to TRBD2. CDR1 and CDR2 (germline): SGHAT, FQDESV (reference sequence). The length of the CDR3 is 16 residues. V shed 3 bases and J 9 bases; nucleotides not matched to a gene: 10. The chain's CDR3 is CASSLTSGRAQVGQYF. The DNA of the CDR3 is TGTGCCAGCAGCTTGACTAGCGGGAGGGCCCAGGTCGGGCAGTACTTC.

This clone was seen just once. This chain joins TRBV11-2 and TRBJ1-4; a weak D match, TRBD1 (6 bases). V was clipped by 5 bases and J by 7 bases, with 17 bases between them. There are 15 residues in the CDR3. CDR1 and CDR2 from the germline V gene are SGHAT and FQNNGV. The CDR3 sequence is CASSPWTVGTEKLFF. The CDR3 coding sequence is TGTGCCAGCAGCCCGTGGACAGTCGGGACTGAAAAACTGTTTTTT.

The rearrangement links TRBV19 to TRBJ1-2, with D unresolved. Germline CDR1 and CDR2: LNHDA and SQIVND (reference sequence). The CDR3 totals 12 residues. Trimming took 5 bases from V and 4 from J, leaving 8 bases between them. CDR3 DNA sequence: TGTGCCAGTAGTTCCTCCCCCTATGGCTACACCTTC. This gives the protein CASSSSPYGYTF. The full variable domain, completed using reference TRBV19 and TRBJ1-2, is DGGITQSPKYLFRKEGQNVTLSCEQNLNHDAMYWYRQDPGQGLRLIYYSQIVNDFQKGDIAEGYSVSREKKESFPLTVTSAQKNPTAFYLCASSSSPYGYTFGSGTRLTVV.

The chain carries TRBV9 and TRBJ2-2; no clear D. Germline CDR1 is SGDLS and CDR2 is YYNGEE. Trimming removed 3 bases at V and 5 bases at J, with 8 bases between. There are 13 residues in the CDR3. The CDR3 loop is CASSAIGTGELFF. As DNA, the CDR3 is TGTGCCAGCAGCGCTATAGGGACCGGGGAGCTGTTTTTT.

The chain combines TRBV2 with TRBJ2-5; D may be TRBD1 (6 bases). Per the germline V gene, CDR1 is SNHLY and CDR2 is FYNNEI. The V end lost 2 bases, the J end lost 5 bases, and 18 bases lay between the germline ends. The CDR3 runs 16 residues. In DNA form, the CDR3 reads TGTGCCAGCAGTGAAATGGTCAGAGGGGGTGTGGAGACCCAGTACTTC. Translation gives CASSEMVRGGVETQYF.

This clone was seen just once. V is TRBV2 and J is TRBJ2-5; 8 bases are shared with TRBD1. Unmatched junction bases numbered 7, after V lost 8 bases and J lost 5 bases. This CDR3 contains 13 residues. Germline V gene data show CDR1 as SNHLY and CDR2 as FYNNEI. The CDR3: CASWQGAWETQYF. DNA for the CDR3: TGTGCCAGCTGGCAGGGGGCCTGGGAGACCCAGTACTTC.

This clone was observed once. This chain joins TRBV28 and TRBJ2-2, with D maybe TRBD2 (6 bases). Germline V gene data show CDR1 as MDHEN and CDR2 as SYDVKM. Trimming cost V 5 bases and J 6 bases, with 19 bases left between them. The CDR3 consists of 16 residues. The CDR3, as DNA: TGTGCCAGCAGTGCCACGTGGAGGGTGGGTTCCGGGGAGCTGTTTTTT. It encodes CASSATWRVGSGELFF. Looking up the rest from reference TRBV28 and TRBJ2-2 gives the full variable domain: DVKVTQSSRYLVKRTGEKVFLECVQDMDHENMFWYRQDPGLGLRLIYFSYDVKMKEKGDIPEGYSVSREKKERFSLILESASTNQTSMYLCASSATWRVGSGELFFGEGSRLTVL.